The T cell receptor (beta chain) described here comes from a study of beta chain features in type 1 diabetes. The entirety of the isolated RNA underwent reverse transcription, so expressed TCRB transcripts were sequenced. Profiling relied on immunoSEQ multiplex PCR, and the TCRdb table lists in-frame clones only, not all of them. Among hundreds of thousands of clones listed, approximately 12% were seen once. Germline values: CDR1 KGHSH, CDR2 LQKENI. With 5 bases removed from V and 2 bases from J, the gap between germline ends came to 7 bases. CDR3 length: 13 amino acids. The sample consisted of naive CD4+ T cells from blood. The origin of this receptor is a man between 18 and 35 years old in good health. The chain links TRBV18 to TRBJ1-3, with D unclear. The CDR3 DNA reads TGTGCCAGCTCATCGGTTCCTGGAAACACCATATATTTT. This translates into CASSSVPGNTIYF.